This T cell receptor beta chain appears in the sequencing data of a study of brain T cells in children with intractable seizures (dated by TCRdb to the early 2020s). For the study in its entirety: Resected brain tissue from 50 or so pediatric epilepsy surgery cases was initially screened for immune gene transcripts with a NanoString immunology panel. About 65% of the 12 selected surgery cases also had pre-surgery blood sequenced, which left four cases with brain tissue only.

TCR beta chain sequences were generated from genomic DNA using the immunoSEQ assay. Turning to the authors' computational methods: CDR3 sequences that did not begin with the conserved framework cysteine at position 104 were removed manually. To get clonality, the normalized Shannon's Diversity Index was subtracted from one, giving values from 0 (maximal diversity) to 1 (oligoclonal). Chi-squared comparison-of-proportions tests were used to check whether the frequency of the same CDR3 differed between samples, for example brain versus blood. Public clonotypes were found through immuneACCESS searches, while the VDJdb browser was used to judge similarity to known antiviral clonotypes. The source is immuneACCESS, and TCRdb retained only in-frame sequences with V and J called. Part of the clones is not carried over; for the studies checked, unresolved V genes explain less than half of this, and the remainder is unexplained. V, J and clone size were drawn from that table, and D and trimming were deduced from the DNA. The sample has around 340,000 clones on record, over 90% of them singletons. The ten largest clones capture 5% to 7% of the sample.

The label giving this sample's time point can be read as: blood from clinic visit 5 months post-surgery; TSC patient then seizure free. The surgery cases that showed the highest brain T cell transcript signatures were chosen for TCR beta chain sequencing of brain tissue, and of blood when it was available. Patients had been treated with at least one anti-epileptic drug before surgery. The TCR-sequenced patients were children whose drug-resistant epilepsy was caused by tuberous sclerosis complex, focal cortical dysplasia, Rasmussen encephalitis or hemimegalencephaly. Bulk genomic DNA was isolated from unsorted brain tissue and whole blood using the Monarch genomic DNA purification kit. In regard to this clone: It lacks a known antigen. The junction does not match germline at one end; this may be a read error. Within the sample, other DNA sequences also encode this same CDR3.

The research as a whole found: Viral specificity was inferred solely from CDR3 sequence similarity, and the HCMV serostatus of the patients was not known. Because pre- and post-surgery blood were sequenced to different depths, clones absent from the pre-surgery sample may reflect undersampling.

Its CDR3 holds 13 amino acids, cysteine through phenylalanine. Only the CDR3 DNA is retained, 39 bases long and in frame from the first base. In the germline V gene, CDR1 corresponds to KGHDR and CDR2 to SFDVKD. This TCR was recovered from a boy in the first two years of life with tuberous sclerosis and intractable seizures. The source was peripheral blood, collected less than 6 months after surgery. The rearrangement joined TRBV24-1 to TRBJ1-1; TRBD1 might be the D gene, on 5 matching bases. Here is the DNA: TGTGCTACCAGTGATTGGGGGACTAATGAAGCTTTCTTT. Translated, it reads CATSDWGTNEAFF.